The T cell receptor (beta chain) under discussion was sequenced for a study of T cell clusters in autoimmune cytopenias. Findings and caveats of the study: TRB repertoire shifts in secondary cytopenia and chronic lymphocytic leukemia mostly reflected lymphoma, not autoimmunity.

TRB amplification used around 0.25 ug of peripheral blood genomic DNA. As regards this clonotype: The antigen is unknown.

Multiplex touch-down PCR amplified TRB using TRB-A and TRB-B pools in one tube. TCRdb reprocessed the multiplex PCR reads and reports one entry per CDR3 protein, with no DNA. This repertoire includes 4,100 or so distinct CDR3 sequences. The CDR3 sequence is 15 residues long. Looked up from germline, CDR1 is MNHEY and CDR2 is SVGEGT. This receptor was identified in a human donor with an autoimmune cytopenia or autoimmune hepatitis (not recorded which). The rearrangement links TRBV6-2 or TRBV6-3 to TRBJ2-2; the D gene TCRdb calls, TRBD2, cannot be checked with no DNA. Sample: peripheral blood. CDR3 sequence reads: CASSYDQRNTGELFF.